This T cell receptor beta chain was obtained from a study of graft-versus-host responses after intestinal transplantation. Overall study: Multivisceral, liver-intestinal, or isolated intestinal transplants were received by the recipients. Every recipient had anti-thymocyte globulin induction and two to four years of tacrolimus plus steroids. General study points: GvH clones surfaced in recipient marrow, some emerging earlier in ileum or blood. Declines in HvG clones occurring early post-transplant were associated with peak circulating GvH clone levels.

CDR1 is MGHRA and CDR2 is YSYEKL in the germline V gene. The CDR3 totals 17 residues. With V trimmed by 0 bases and J by 1 base, 7 bases remained unmatched. Profiled with immunoSEQ multiplex PCR; TCRdb holds only in-frame clones, not every one. The table records roughly 77,000 clones, 89% of them present only once. Concerning this clone itself: Its antigen is not identified.

The J gene is TRBJ2-3, the V gene TRBV4-1, with 7 bases that match TRBD1. Sequencing was performed on unstimulated CD8+ T cells sorted from spleen or lymph node cells, taken before intestinal transplant. The receptor comes from a human donor who received an intestinal transplant. The CDR3 sequence is CASSQDDREWGTDTQYF. In DNA form, the CDR3 reads TGCGCCAGCAGCCAAGATGACAGGGAGTGGGGCACAGATACGCAGTATTTT.